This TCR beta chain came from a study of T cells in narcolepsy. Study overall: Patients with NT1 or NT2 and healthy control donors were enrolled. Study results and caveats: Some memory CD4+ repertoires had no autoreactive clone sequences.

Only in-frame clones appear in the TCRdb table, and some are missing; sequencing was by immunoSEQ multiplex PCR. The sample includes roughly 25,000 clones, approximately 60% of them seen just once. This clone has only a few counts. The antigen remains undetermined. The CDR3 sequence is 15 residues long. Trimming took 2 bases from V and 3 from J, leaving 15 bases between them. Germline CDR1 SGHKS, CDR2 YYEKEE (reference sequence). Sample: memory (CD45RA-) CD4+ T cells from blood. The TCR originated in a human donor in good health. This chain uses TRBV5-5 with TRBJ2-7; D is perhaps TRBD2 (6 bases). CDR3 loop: CASSLFVGTYYEQYF. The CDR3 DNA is TGTGCCAGCAGCTTATTTGTCGGGACTTACTACGAGCAGTACTTC. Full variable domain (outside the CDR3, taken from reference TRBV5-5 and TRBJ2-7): DAGVTQSPTHLIKTRGQQVTLRCSPISGHKSVSWYQQVLGQGPQFIFQYYEKEERGRGNFPDRFSARQFPNYSSELNVNALLLGDSALYLCASSLFVGTYYEQYFGPGTRLTVT.